The present entry profiles one TCR beta chain with its context. Its target is unknown. The data were taken from a study of regulatory T cells in long-lasting Graves disease. This CDR3 has 19 residues. Germline CDR1 is MNHEY and CDR2 is SMNVEV (reference sequence). V dropped 9 bases and J dropped 5 bases, with 33 bases sitting between them. The study's findings and limits: Persistent Graves' patients showed less TCR diversity than newly diagnosed patients showed.

Arm-PCR of CDR3 regions with iRepertoire HTBI primers generated TCR beta libraries. One entry per CDR3 protein, called by TCRdb with MiXCR from the multiplex PCR reads. Of about 220,000 distinct CDR3 sequences in the sample, approximately 18% are singletons; the top ten hold over 9.5%. Time point of the sample: newly diagnosed GD, antithyroid drugs for less than 3 months. RNA isolated from PBMCs was used to make the TCR library. These data were also filed under a second study, of T cells in Graves' hyperthyroidism and ophthalmopathy.

The chain employs TRBV27 and TRBJ2-3; D may be TRBD2 (6 bases). Sample: peripheral blood mononuclear cells (PBMCs), taken at new diagnosis, from a patient treated with antithyroid drugs. This TCR came from a woman younger than 45 with Graves disease. This CDR3 is CASPRALVVVGGPEDTQYF. CDR3 coding DNA: TGTGCCAGTCCTCGTGCCCTAGTGGTAGTAGGAGGGCCGGAAGATACGCAGTATTTT.